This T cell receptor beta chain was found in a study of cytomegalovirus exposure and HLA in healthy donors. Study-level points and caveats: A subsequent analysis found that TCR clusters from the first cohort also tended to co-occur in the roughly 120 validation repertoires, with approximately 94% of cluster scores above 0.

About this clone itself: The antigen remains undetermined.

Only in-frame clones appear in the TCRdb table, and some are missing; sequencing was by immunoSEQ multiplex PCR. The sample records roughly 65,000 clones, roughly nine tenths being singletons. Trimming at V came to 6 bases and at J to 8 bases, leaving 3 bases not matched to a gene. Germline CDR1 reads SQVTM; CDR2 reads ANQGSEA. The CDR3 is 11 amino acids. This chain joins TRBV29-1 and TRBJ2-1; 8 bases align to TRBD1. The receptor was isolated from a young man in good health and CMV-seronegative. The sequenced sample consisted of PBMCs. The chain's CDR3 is CSVDRGDEQFF. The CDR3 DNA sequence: TGCAGCGTCGACAGGGGAGATGAGCAGTTCTTC.